This is a list of T cell receptor beta chains from one sample in a study of control samples from healthy donors and cancer patients. The repertoire was sequenced with immunoSEQ multiplex PCR; TCRdb's copy has only in-frame clones and lacks some. Its table records about 190,000 clones. Sequencing was done on a sample of blood. These receptor sequences come from a woman younger than 45 in good health. Each CDR3 is given with its conserved first and last residue. The order of the fields is D gene, V gene, J gene, CDR3 DNA, CDR3 protein. A D gene is named only where the DNA matches it firmly.

d_call: NA
v_call: TRBV15
j_call: TRBJ2-1
cdr3_nt: TGTGCCACCAGCAGAGATCGGAGGGGCGATGAGCAGTTCTTC
cdr3_aa: CATSRDRRGDEQFF

d_call: NA
v_call: TRBV10-1
j_call: TRBJ1-2
cdr3_nt: TGCGCCAGCAGTGAATCGGGGAACTATGGCTACACCTTC
cdr3_aa: CASSESGNYGYTF

d_call: NA
v_call: TRBV27
j_call: TRBJ2-2
cdr3_nt: TGTGCCAGCAGTTCACAACCTCCCCCCGGGGAGCTGTTTTTT
cdr3_aa: CASSSQPPPGELFF

d_call: TRBD1
v_call: TRBV25-1
j_call: TRBJ2-7
cdr3_nt: TGTGCCAGCAGCTTAACCGGGACAGAGCTTTACGAGCAGTACTTC
cdr3_aa: CASSLTGTELYEQYF

d_call: TRBD1
v_call: TRBV6-1
j_call: TRBJ2-2
cdr3_nt: TGTGCCAGCAGTGGCACAGGGGGGCTGAACACCGGGGAGCTGTTTTTT
cdr3_aa: CASSGTGGLNTGELFF

d_call: NA
v_call: TRBV19
j_call: TRBJ1-2
cdr3_nt: TGTGCCAGTAGGGTACCTGGACATATCTATGGCTACACCTTC
cdr3_aa: CASRVPGHIYGYTF

d_call: TRBD1
v_call: TRBV19
j_call: TRBJ1-1
cdr3_nt: TGTGCCAGTACCATATACCCAGGGGGCATCACTGAAGCTTTCTTT
cdr3_aa: CASTIYPGGITEAFF

d_call: NA
v_call: TRBV7-3
j_call: TRBJ1-2
cdr3_nt: TGTGCCAGCAGCCTCGAACGGACATATGGCTACACCTTC
cdr3_aa: CASSLERTYGYTF

d_call: TRBD2
v_call: TRBV6-4
j_call: TRBJ2-7
cdr3_nt: TGTGCCAGCAGTAGACTAGCGGGGTACTCCTACGAGCAGTACTTC
cdr3_aa: CASSRLAGYSYEQYF

d_call: NA
v_call: TRBV27
j_call: TRBJ1-5
cdr3_nt: TGTGCCAGCAGTTTATTCTGGGTAAGGGGCAATCAGCCCCAGCATTTT
cdr3_aa: CASSLFWVRGNQPQHF

d_call: TRBD1
v_call: TRBV5-1
j_call: TRBJ1-6
cdr3_nt: TGCGCCAGCAGCCCTGGACAGGGGGATTCACCCCTCCACTTT
cdr3_aa: CASSPGQGDSPLHF

d_call: NA
v_call: TRBV19
j_call: TRBJ1-5
cdr3_nt: TGTGCCAGTAGTATAACCGGCGGCCGAAATCAGCCCCAGCATTTT
cdr3_aa: CASSITGGRNQPQHF

d_call: NA
v_call: TRBV9
j_call: TRBJ2-3
cdr3_nt: TGTGCCAGCAGCGTAGACGCTCCTAGCACAGATACGCAGTATTTT
cdr3_aa: CASSVDAPSTDTQYF

d_call: NA
v_call: TRBV19
j_call: TRBJ1-4
cdr3_nt: TGTGCCAGTAGCGGGGGGTATAAGAGTGAAAAACTGTTTTTT
cdr3_aa: CASSGGYKSEKLFF

d_call: NA
v_call: TRBV5-1
j_call: TRBJ1-3
cdr3_nt: TGCGCCAGCAGCGTACAGGGCTCTGGAAACACCATATATTTT
cdr3_aa: CASSVQGSGNTIYF

d_call: TRBD1
v_call: TRBV28
j_call: TRBJ2-7
cdr3_nt: TGTGCCAGCAGCGCCGGGACAGTACTTTCCTACGAGCAGTACTTC
cdr3_aa: CASSAGTVLSYEQYF

d_call: NA
v_call: TRBV10-2
j_call: TRBJ2-7
cdr3_nt: TGCGCCAGCCGGACAGACACCTACGAGCAGTACTTC
cdr3_aa: CASRTDTYEQYF

d_call: NA
v_call: TRBV18
j_call: TRBJ2-2
cdr3_nt: TGTGCCAGCTCACCAGGGCCGGTATGGACCGGGGAGCTGTTTTTT
cdr3_aa: CASSPGPVWTGELFF

d_call: TRBD2
v_call: TRBV2
j_call: TRBJ2-3
cdr3_nt: TGTGCCATTGCCTCGGGGGGGCGGTCAGATACGCAGTATTTT
cdr3_aa: CAIASGGRSDTQYF

d_call: NA
v_call: TRBV6-5
j_call: TRBJ1-3
cdr3_nt: TGTGCCAGCAGTTACTCGAACGTGGTATATTTT
cdr3_aa: CASSYSNVVYF

d_call: TRBD1
v_call: TRBV7-3
j_call: TRBJ1-2
cdr3_nt: TGTGCCAGCAGCACGGGACAGGGGGTAGCTTTAGGCTACACCTTC
cdr3_aa: CASSTGQGVALGYTF

d_call: TRBD1
v_call: TRBV19
j_call: TRBJ1-3
cdr3_nt: TGTGCCAGTAGCACCAGGGACAGCGGCAGACGGGACACCATATATTTT
cdr3_aa: CASSTRDSGRRDTIYF

d_call: NA
v_call: TRBV27
j_call: TRBJ1-1
cdr3_nt: TGTGCCAGCAGTTTACAGGGGTGGAACACTGAAGCTTTCTTT
cdr3_aa: CASSLQGWNTEAFF

d_call: NA
v_call: TRBV5-1
j_call: TRBJ1-3
cdr3_nt: TGCGCCAGCAGCTTGGACTCAGGTCGGGGGCTTGGAAACACCATATATTTT
cdr3_aa: CASSLDSGRGLGNTIYF

d_call: TRBD2
v_call: TRBV5-1
j_call: TRBJ2-3
cdr3_nt: TGCGCCAGCAGCTCACTTAGCGGGGGGAACACAGATACGCAGTATTTT
cdr3_aa: CASSSLSGGNTDTQYF

d_call: NA
v_call: TRBV30
j_call: TRBJ1-6
cdr3_nt: TGTGCCTGGTCCCCCTCGGACCCCGGCCTTAATTCACCCCTCCACTTT
cdr3_aa: CAWSPSDPGLNSPLHF

d_call: TRBD2
v_call: TRBV4-1
j_call: TRBJ2-1
cdr3_nt: TGCGCCAGCAGCCAAGAGCTACTAGCGGGGGGGCGAATGTCCTACAATGAGCAGTTCTTC
cdr3_aa: CASSQELLAGGRMSYNEQFF

d_call: NA
v_call: TRBV24-1
j_call: TRBJ2-5
cdr3_nt: TGTGCCACCAGCGGATCAAGCGTAGAGACCCAGTACTTC
cdr3_aa: CATSGSSVETQYF

d_call: TRBD1
v_call: TRBV6-5
j_call: TRBJ1-6
cdr3_nt: TGTGCCAGCAGTTACGACAGGGGGTATAATTCACCCCTCCACTTT
cdr3_aa: CASSYDRGYNSPLHF

d_call: NA
v_call: TRBV27
j_call: TRBJ1-5
cdr3_nt: TGTGCCAGCAGTTTATCGCTGGCGCAGGGGCGCAATCAGCCCCAGCATTTT
cdr3_aa: CASSLSLAQGRNQPQHF

d_call: TRBD1
v_call: TRBV19
j_call: TRBJ1-5
cdr3_nt: TGTGCCAGTAGTTGGATGACAGGGGCTGACCAGCCCCAGCATTTT
cdr3_aa: CASSWMTGADQPQHF